Below, 9 T cell receptor beta chains from the same sample are listed, as sequenced in a study of blood T cell repertoires in COVID-19. Only in-frame clones appear in the TCRdb table, and some are missing; sequencing was by immunoSEQ multiplex PCR. The sample has roughly 190,000 clones, around nine tenths seen once. The sample taken for sequencing was PBMCs or T cells enriched from blood (not recorded which). The source of these receptors is a woman aged 18-35 years who had recovered from COVID-19.

The CDR3 sequence: CASSILAGHTYEQYF. The CDR3 DNA follows: TGTGCCAGTAGTATTCTAGCGGGTCACACCTACGAGCAGTACTTC. This chain links TRBV19 with TRBJ2-7; TRBD2 matches 8 bases. CDR1 and CDR2 from the germline V gene are LNHDA and SQIVND (reference sequence). The CDR3 loop spans 15 amino acids. After removal of 3 bases from V and 2 bases from J, the junction contained 6 bases not matched to a gene.

This rearrangement joins TRBV20-1 to TRBJ2-7; no firm D call. The germline gives CDR1 DFQATT, CDR2 SNEGSKA (reference sequence). The CDR3 consists of 11 residues. The ends were cut back, 4 bases at V and 6 bases at J, with 10 bases in the middle. The CDR3, as DNA: TGCAGTGCTATCTCTAGGTTCGAGCAGTACTTC. Residues: CSAISRFEQYF.

This chain uses TRBV12-3 or TRBV12-4 with TRBJ2-7; D might be TRBD1 (6 bases). This CDR3 region has 13 residues. Trimming pared 3 bases from V and 5 bases from J, leaving 11 bases between. CDR3 region: CASSLTQGNEQYF. The CDR3 DNA reads as TGTGCCAGCAGTTTGACACAGGGTAACGAGCAGTACTTC.

V and J are TRBV15 and TRBJ2-3; possibly TRBD2 for D (6 bases). CDR1 LNHNV and CDR2 YYDKDF come from the germline V gene (reference sequence). The CDR3 is made up of 13 amino acids. V shed 9 bases and J shed 0 bases, with 10 bases lying between them. CDR3 loop: CATTGLSTDTQYF. As DNA, the CDR3 is TGTGCCACGACGGGACTCAGCACAGATACGCAGTATTTT.

The chain is built from TRBV7-8 and TRBJ2-7; 10 nucleotides agree with TRBD2. The germline V gene encodes CDR1 SGHVS and CDR2 FQNEAQ. The CDR3 sequence is 18 residues long. The J segment lost 4 bases and the V segment lost 3 bases, leaving 15 bases of the junction unmatched. CDR3 sequence (DNA): TGTGCCAGCAGCTTCAGAGGCCTAGCGGGAGCGAGGGCTTACGAGCAGTACTTC. It specifies CASSFRGLAGARAYEQYF.

This CDR3 reads CASSKVSLRASYEQYF. As DNA, the CDR3 is TGTGCCAGCAGCAAAGTATCCCTCAGGGCCTCCTACGAGCAGTACTTC. The J gene is TRBJ2-7, the V gene TRBV21-1; the table's TRBD1 call for D was not verified on the DNA. TRBV21-1 is deemed a pseudogene. The CDR3 totals 16 residues.

This chain joins TRBV4-1 and TRBJ1-1, with D possibly matching TRBD1 (5 bases). Trimming took off 1 base at V and 6 bases at J, with 12 bases between the two ends. The CDR3 runs to 14 residues. In germline, CDR1 is MGHRA, CDR2 YSYEKL. CDR3 amino acids: CASSQVRQGPEAFF. Written as DNA, the CDR3 is TGCGCCAGCAGCCAAGTTCGTCAGGGCCCTGAAGCTTTCTTT.

This clone was seen once. V usage is TRBV6-6 and J usage is TRBJ2-7; D might be TRBD1 (5 bases). V was trimmed by 6 bases and J by 7 bases, leaving 16 bases between them. The CDR3 totals 13 residues. The germline gives CDR1 MNHNY, CDR2 SVGAGI (reference sequence). CDR3 amino acids: CASRLLQGGEQYF. The CDR3 DNA reads as TGTGCCAGCAGATTACTTCAGGGTGGGGAGCAGTACTTC.

This rearrangement joins TRBV18 to TRBJ1-2, with a weak D call TRBD1 (6 bases). Trimming removed 6 bases at V and 6 bases at J, with 11 bases between. This CDR3 is built from 12 residues. Germline V gives CDR1 KGHSH, CDR2 LQKENI. The CDR3 nucleotides read TGTGCCAGCTCGGGGACAAGGGATGGCTACACCTTC. Translation gives CASSGTRDGYTF.